The rows below give T cell receptor beta chains drawn from one sample of a study of PD-L1 blockade in urothelial cancer. The table came from immunoSEQ multiplex PCR; TCRdb's copy has only in-frame clones and leaves some out. The repertoire has approximately 30,000 clones, around 80% of them found once; the top ten carry more than 2%. The sample was PBMCs, taken around atezolizumab (anti-PD-L1) treatment. All receptors derive from a man aged 45-65 years with urothelial cancer. CDR3s include the opening cysteine and the closing phenylalanine or tryptophan. D genes are given only for firm matches. Where a row states a size, it is once, few, many or the class of an expanded clone; other rows omit it.

CDR3 DNA: TGTGCCAGTTGTCCGGTCCCTAGCACAGATACGCAGTATTTT
CDR3 protein: CASCPVPSTDTQYF
J gene: TRBJ2-3
clone size: .
D gene: .
V gene: TRBV27

CDR3 DNA: TGTGCCAGCAGCCTGGGGGGTAAAGAGACCCAGTACTTC
CDR3 protein: CASSLGGKETQYF
J gene: TRBJ2-5
clone size: .
D gene: .
V gene: TRBV28

CDR3 DNA: TGTGCCAGCAGCAGACAGGGGACTACCCTAAACACCGGGGAGCTGTTTTTT
CDR3 protein: CASSRQGTTLNTGELFF
J gene: TRBJ2-2
clone size: .
D gene: .
V gene: TRBV27

CDR3 DNA: TGTGCCAGCAGCCCCGGGAGGGGGGCAGTCGATGAGCAGTTCTTC
CDR3 protein: CASSPGRGAVDEQFF
J gene: TRBJ2-1
clone size: .
D gene: TRBD2
V gene: TRBV11-3

CDR3 DNA: TGTGCCAGCAGTGAAGTCCTTAGGGGGGGGAAAGATACGCAGTATTTT
CDR3 protein: CASSEVLRGGKDTQYF
J gene: TRBJ2-3
clone size: .
D gene: .
V gene: TRBV6-1

CDR3 DNA: TGCGCCAGCAGCTTGGTCAGTGGGCAGGGCGAGAATACGCAGTATTTT
CDR3 protein: CASSLVSGQGENTQYF
J gene: TRBJ2-3
clone size: .
D gene: .
V gene: TRBV5-1

CDR3 DNA: TGTGCCAGTAGTATAGGTAGCGGGAGCCCCTACGAGCAGTACTTC
CDR3 protein: CASSIGSGSPYEQYF
J gene: TRBJ2-7
clone size: .
D gene: TRBD2
V gene: TRBV19

CDR3 DNA: TGCGCCAGCAGCCCTCGGAGGCTCTGGGACAGGGGCGCGTATGGCTACACCTTC
CDR3 protein: CASSPRRLWDRGAYGYTF
J gene: TRBJ1-2
clone size: .
D gene: TRBD1
V gene: TRBV4-1

CDR3 DNA: TGTGCCAGCAGCGATACGCAGGGGCGCAGAGAAAAACTGTTTTTT
CDR3 protein: CASSDTQGRREKLFF
J gene: TRBJ1-4
clone size: .
D gene: .
V gene: TRBV28

CDR3 DNA: TGTGCCAGTAGTATGGGGTATTCGGGGGGGAACACTGAAGCTTTCTTT
CDR3 protein: CASSMGYSGGNTEAFF
J gene: TRBJ1-1
clone size: few
D gene: .
V gene: TRBV19

CDR3 DNA: TGTGCCAGCCTAAGGGGCTACGAGCAGTACTTC
CDR3 protein: CASLRGYEQYF
J gene: TRBJ2-7
clone size: .
D gene: .
V gene: TRBV7-2

CDR3 DNA: TGTGCCAGCAGTGCTTTGGGACTTCAGGTGCAGTACTTC
CDR3 protein: CASSALGLQVQYF
J gene: TRBJ2-7
clone size: .
D gene: .
V gene: TRBV6-1

CDR3 DNA: TGTGCCAGCAGTTTAACACGATACACTGAAGCTTTCTTT
CDR3 protein: CASSLTRYTEAFF
J gene: TRBJ1-1
clone size: .
D gene: .
V gene: TRBV6-5

CDR3 DNA: TGTGCCAGCAGCCCTGGACTAGCGGGAGGCGAGCAGTTCTTC
CDR3 protein: CASSPGLAGGEQFF
J gene: TRBJ2-1
clone size: .
D gene: TRBD2
V gene: TRBV7-2

CDR3 DNA: TGTGCCAGCAGCCCCCTGGGACAGGGGGGATCCTACGAGCAGTACTTC
CDR3 protein: CASSPLGQGGSYEQYF
J gene: TRBJ2-7
clone size: .
D gene: TRBD1
V gene: TRBV5-5

CDR3 DNA: TGCGCCAGCAGCGGGGCAGGGCAGAATGGAAACACCATATATTTT
CDR3 protein: CASSGAGQNGNTIYF
J gene: TRBJ1-3
clone size: .
D gene: .
V gene: TRBV5-1

CDR3 DNA: TGTGCCAGCAGCTTAGGACGGACACGACTCAACTATGGCTACACCTTC
CDR3 protein: CASSLGRTRLNYGYTF
J gene: TRBJ1-2
clone size: .
D gene: .
V gene: TRBV7-9

CDR3 DNA: TGTGCCAGCAGCCCCGGCTTTGGGCAGGGGAACACTGAAGCTTTCTTT
CDR3 protein: CASSPGFGQGNTEAFF
J gene: TRBJ1-1
clone size: .
D gene: .
V gene: TRBV11-2

CDR3 DNA: TGCGCCAGCAGCCCCGGGACTATGTCACATGAGCAGTTCTTC
CDR3 protein: CASSPGTMSHEQFF
J gene: TRBJ2-1
clone size: .
D gene: TRBD2
V gene: TRBV5-1

CDR3 DNA: TGTGCCAGCCGCAACGGACAGGTCTATAATTCACCCCTCCACTTT
CDR3 protein: CASRNGQVYNSPLHF
J gene: TRBJ1-6
clone size: once
D gene: TRBD1
V gene: TRBV28

CDR3 DNA: TGTGCCAGCAGTGAACTTGCGGGGGGTCAAGAGACCCAGTACTTC
CDR3 protein: CASSELAGGQETQYF
J gene: TRBJ2-5
clone size: .
D gene: TRBD2
V gene: TRBV2

CDR3 DNA: TGTGCCAGCAGCAGTCCGGGACGGCGGGGGGGGCAAGAGACCCAGTACTTC
CDR3 protein: CASSSPGRRGGQETQYF
J gene: TRBJ2-5
clone size: .
D gene: TRBD2
V gene: TRBV7-9

CDR3 DNA: TGTGCCAGCTCCTGGGGCACCTCGAGCAATCAGCCCCAGCATTTT
CDR3 protein: CASSWGTSSNQPQHF
J gene: TRBJ1-5
clone size: once
D gene: .
V gene: TRBV2

CDR3 DNA: TGCGCCAGCAGCCGCGGACAGAGTTCGACCGGGGAGCTGTTTTTT
CDR3 protein: CASSRGQSSTGELFF
J gene: TRBJ2-2
clone size: .
D gene: .
V gene: TRBV4-1

CDR3 DNA: TGTGCCAGTACCCTCGGGGGGCGAAGAACCGGGGAGCTGTTTTTT
CDR3 protein: CASTLGGRRTGELFF
J gene: TRBJ2-2
clone size: once
D gene: .
V gene: TRBV28

CDR3 DNA: TGTGCCAGATCCTTAGCGGGGGTTTTCACCGGGGAGCTGTTTTTT
CDR3 protein: CARSLAGVFTGELFF
J gene: TRBJ2-2
clone size: few
D gene: TRBD2
V gene: TRBV2

CDR3 DNA: TGTGCCAGCAGTTTAGCGGGACAGGGGAAATTCGGGGAGCTGTTTTTT
CDR3 protein: CASSLAGQGKFGELFF
J gene: TRBJ2-2
clone size: .
D gene: TRBD1
V gene: TRBV28

CDR3 DNA: TGTGCCAGCTCACCAACGGAAGGAGACACTGAAGCTTTCTTT
CDR3 protein: CASSPTEGDTEAFF
J gene: TRBJ1-1
clone size: .
D gene: .
V gene: TRBV18

CDR3 DNA: TGTGCCAGCTCACGCGGTGGCAGGGGCCTCACAGATACGCAGTATTTT
CDR3 protein: CASSRGGRGLTDTQYF
J gene: TRBJ2-3
clone size: .
D gene: .
V gene: TRBV18

CDR3 DNA: TGCGCCAGCGCGGACTTTACAGGGGCTGGAAACACCATATATTTT
CDR3 protein: CASADFTGAGNTIYF
J gene: TRBJ1-3
clone size: .
D gene: TRBD1
V gene: TRBV5-1

CDR3 DNA: TGTGCCAGCAGCGGCGGGACAGGGGGCTTCGAGCAGTACTTC
CDR3 protein: CASSGGTGGFEQYF
J gene: TRBJ2-7
clone size: .
D gene: TRBD1
V gene: TRBV9

CDR3 DNA: TGTGCCAGCAGCGTAGCGGGGGGAGAGACAGATACGCAGTATTTT
CDR3 protein: CASSVAGGETDTQYF
J gene: TRBJ2-3
clone size: .
D gene: TRBD2
V gene: TRBV9

CDR3 DNA: TGTGCCAGCAGCTTAGACCAGAACTATGGCTACACCTTC
CDR3 protein: CASSLDQNYGYTF
J gene: TRBJ1-2
clone size: few
D gene: .
V gene: TRBV7-6

CDR3 DNA: TGCGCCAGCAGTGGAAACCGGGAACCTCGGGGGCAGTATTTT
CDR3 protein: CASSGNREPRGQYF
J gene: TRBJ2-3
clone size: few
D gene: .
V gene: TRBV10-1

CDR3 DNA: TGTGCCAGCAGCCTAGGAACACAGCCCCAGCATTTT
CDR3 protein: CASSLGTQPQHF
J gene: TRBJ1-5
clone size: few
D gene: .
V gene: TRBV7-9

CDR3 DNA: TGTGCCAGCAGACGAACTCTGACAGATGGCTACACCTTC
CDR3 protein: CASRRTLTDGYTF
J gene: TRBJ1-2
clone size: .
D gene: .
V gene: TRBV11-2

CDR3 DNA: TGTGCCTGGAGTATGGGACAGGGAAGTCAGCCCCAGCATTTT
CDR3 protein: CAWSMGQGSQPQHF
J gene: TRBJ1-5
clone size: .
D gene: TRBD1
V gene: TRBV30

CDR3 DNA: TGCAGTGCTCCAAATGAGTTCGAAGCTTTCTTT
CDR3 protein: CSAPNEFEAFF
J gene: TRBJ1-1
clone size: .
D gene: .
V gene: TRBV20-1

CDR3 DNA: TGTGCCAGCAGCAGTCCGGGACAGGATGTCTCCTATGGCTACACCTTC
CDR3 protein: CASSSPGQDVSYGYTF
J gene: TRBJ1-2
clone size: .
D gene: TRBD1
V gene: TRBV11-2

CDR3 DNA: TGTGCCAGCAGCTTAGGGCTTCCGGGACTAGCGAACTACAATGAGCAGTTCTTC
CDR3 protein: CASSLGLPGLANYNEQFF
J gene: TRBJ2-1
clone size: .
D gene: TRBD2
V gene: TRBV11-2

CDR3 DNA: TGCGCCAGCAGTCCCGGGACAGATATCTATGGCTACACCTTC
CDR3 protein: CASSPGTDIYGYTF
J gene: TRBJ1-2
clone size: .
D gene: TRBD1
V gene: TRBV5-1

CDR3 DNA: TGTGCCAGCAGTTTAAAGGGAGTTAAGACTGAAGCTTTCTTT
CDR3 protein: CASSLKGVKTEAFF
J gene: TRBJ1-1
clone size: .
D gene: .
V gene: TRBV27

CDR3 DNA: TGTGCCAGCAGCTTACCGGAGGGAGGGGGTGAAGCTTTCTTT
CDR3 protein: CASSLPEGGGEAFF
J gene: TRBJ1-1
clone size: .
D gene: .
V gene: TRBV11-1

CDR3 DNA: TGTGCCTGGAGTGTATTACCGAGGGAGACCCAGTACTTC
CDR3 protein: CAWSVLPRETQYF
J gene: TRBJ2-5
clone size: .
D gene: .
V gene: TRBV30

CDR3 DNA: TGTGCCAGCAGCTTAGATTATGGCGGGCCCGGCGGCTACACCTTC
CDR3 protein: CASSLDYGGPGGYTF
J gene: TRBJ1-2
clone size: .
D gene: .
V gene: TRBV7-2

CDR3 DNA: TGCGCCAGCAGCTTCTACTCGGGACAGTCCGTTCAAGAGACCCAGTACTTC
CDR3 protein: CASSFYSGQSVQETQYF
J gene: TRBJ2-5
clone size: once
D gene: TRBD1
V gene: TRBV5-1

CDR3 DNA: TGTGCCAGCAGTTTAGGTGACGGTGGGAGTTCTCCCCAGTACTTC
CDR3 protein: CASSLGDGGSSPQYF
J gene: TRBJ2-5
clone size: .
D gene: .
V gene: TRBV2

CDR3 DNA: TGTGCCAGCAGCGAAGACAGGGGAGCTTTCTTT
CDR3 protein: CASSEDRGAFF
J gene: TRBJ1-1
clone size: .
D gene: TRBD1
V gene: TRBV11-2

CDR3 DNA: TGTGCCAGCAGGAACAAGGACAGGGAGCATTTT
CDR3 protein: CASRNKDREHF
J gene: TRBJ1-5
clone size: .
D gene: TRBD1
V gene: TRBV2

CDR3 DNA: TGTGCCAGCAGTAAAGGGACTAGCTCATATTGGGACACCGGGGAGCTGTTTTTT
CDR3 protein: CASSKGTSSYWDTGELFF
J gene: TRBJ2-2
clone size: .
D gene: TRBD2
V gene: TRBV27

CDR3 DNA: TGTGCCAGCAGCTTAGGGCAGGGGGCCATAACCGGGGAGCTGTTTTTT
CDR3 protein: CASSLGQGAITGELFF
J gene: TRBJ2-2
clone size: .
D gene: TRBD1
V gene: TRBV7-6